These 9 T cell receptor beta chains came from one sample sequenced in a study of T cells in Graves' hyperthyroidism and ophthalmopathy. TCR beta CDR3 sequences were amplified from RNA transcripts. An initial round of RT-PCR targeting the TCR CDR3 relied on the HTBI primer set. Via MiXCR, TCRdb re-called the multiplex PCR reads, giving one row per CDR3 protein. The sample lists a few hundred thousand distinct CDR3 sequences, 15% to 20% occurring once. Sequencing was performed on blood. These receptors were obtained from a woman aged 40 to 50 with Graves' ophthalmopathy.

This clonotype appeared many times. The rearrangement joins TRBV6-1 to TRBJ1-5; the match to TRBD1 covers 9 bases. The CDR3 length is 15 residues. V was clipped by 2 bases and J by 4 bases; unmatched bases: 3. Per the germline V gene, CDR1 is MNHNS and CDR2 is SASEGT. The CDR3 DNA is TGTGCCAGCAGTGAAAGTGGACAGGGGAATCAGCCCCAGCATTTT. Residues: CASSESGQGNQPQHF.

This clonotype was detected many times. The chain employs TRBV7-2 and TRBJ2-7; 12 nucleotides match TRBD2. Germline V gives CDR1 SGHTA, CDR2 FQGNSA. This CDR3 is 14 amino acids long. Trimming took 5 bases from V and 4 from J; bases not matched to a gene: 3. The CDR3 region has the DNA TGTGCCAGCAGCGCGACTAGCGGGAGTTACGAGCAGTACTTC. The encoded protein is CASSATSGSYEQYF.

This clonotype came up many times. This chain connects TRBV7-8 to TRBJ2-3, with 10 positions matching TRBD1. The CDR3 consists of 18 residues. CDR1 is SGHVS, CDR2 FQNEAQ, per germline. The J segment lost 0 bases and the V segment lost 7 bases, leaving 13 bases of the junction unmatched. CDR3 sequence: CASTQNLAGQGSTDTQYF. In DNA form, the CDR3 reads TGTGCCAGCACCCAAAATCTTGCGGGACAGGGGAGCACAGATACGCAGTATTTT.

The chain has TRBV20-1 and TRBJ1-1; D possibly corresponds to TRBD1 (6 bases). The CDR3 runs 13 residues. V lost 5 bases, J lost 0 bases, and 10 bases lay in between. Germline V gene sequence: CDR1 DFQATT, CDR2 SNEGSKA (reference sequence). The CDR3 protein is CSAYRVMNTEAFF. CDR3 sequence (DNA): TGCAGTGCTTACAGGGTCATGAACACTGAAGCTTTCTTT.

This rearrangement joins TRBV12-3 or TRBV12-4 to TRBJ1-1, with D possibly being TRBD1 (6 bases). V lost 3 bases to trimming and J lost 7 bases, with 9 bases between them. The CDR3 runs to 12 residues. The DNA for the CDR3 is TGTGCCAGCAGTTTTACAGGGATTGAAGCTTTCTTT. It translates to CASSFTGIEAFF.

The chain combines TRBV2 with TRBJ1-5; TRBD1 is a possible D gene (5 bases). The CDR3 totals 15 residues. Germline CDR1 SNHLY, CDR2 FYNNEI. Trimming removed 7 bases at V and 9 bases at J, with 22 bases between. The CDR3 sequence: CASIKSGGDRGPQHF. CDR3 sequence (DNA): TGTGCCAGCATCAAAAGTGGAGGGGACCGCGGGCCCCAGCATTTT.

This clonotype was recorded a few times. The rearrangement joins TRBV6-2 or TRBV6-3 to TRBJ1-5; no clear D. Trimming took off 2 bases at V and 1 base at J, with 3 bases between the two ends. Germline V CDR1 and CDR2: MNHEY, SVGEGT. This CDR3 region has 13 residues. The CDR3 here is CASSYLSNQPQHF. The CDR3 coding sequence is TGTGCCAGCAGTTACCTAAGCAATCAGCCCCAGCATTTT.

There are a few counts of this clonotype. The chain uses TRBV4-1 and TRBJ2-4; weak D call: TRBD2 (5 bases). Germline loops: CDR1 MGHRA, CDR2 YSYEKL. The CDR3 is made up of 16 amino acids. V dropped 0 bases and J dropped 11 bases, with 20 bases sitting between them. CDR3 amino acids: CASSQEGRASEGVQYF. CDR3 in DNA: TGCGCCAGCAGCCAAGAAGGTCGGGCTAGTGAGGGAGTTCAGTACTTC.

The CDR3 DNA follows: TGTGCCAGCAGCTTAGACAGAAACATTCAGTACTTC. Amino acid sequence: CASSLDRNIQYF. The chain has TRBV7-2 and TRBJ2-4; D is unresolved. Germline assignment: CDR1 SGHTA and CDR2 FQGNSA. The CDR3 runs to 12 residues. The germline V and J ends were trimmed by 1 base and 6 bases, with 4 bases remaining between them.